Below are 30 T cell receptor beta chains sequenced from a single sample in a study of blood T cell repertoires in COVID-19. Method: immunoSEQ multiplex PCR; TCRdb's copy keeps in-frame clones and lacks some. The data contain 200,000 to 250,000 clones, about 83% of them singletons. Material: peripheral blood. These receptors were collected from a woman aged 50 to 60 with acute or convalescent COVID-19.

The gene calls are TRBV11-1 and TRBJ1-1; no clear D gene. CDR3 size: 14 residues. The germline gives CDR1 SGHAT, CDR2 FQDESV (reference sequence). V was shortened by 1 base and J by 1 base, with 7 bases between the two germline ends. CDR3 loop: CASSLEAANTEAFF. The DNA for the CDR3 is TGTGCCAGCAGCTTAGAGGCGGCGAACACTGAAGCTTTCTTT.

The CDR3 protein is CASSLVGGEKLFF. As DNA, the CDR3 is TGTGCCAGCAGCTTAGTGGGAGGTGAAAAACTGTTTTTT. The chain has TRBV7-2 and TRBJ1-4; no firm D call. Deletions cut 1 base from V and 7 bases from J, with 7 bases between. The CDR3 has 13 amino acids. Germline V gene lookup returns CDR1 SGHTA and CDR2 FQGNSA.

DNA for the CDR3: TGTGCCAGCAGCGCGGGACAGGGCGGTTTCAGACCCCTCCACTTT. This encodes CASSAGQGGFRPLHF. V usage is TRBV9 and J usage is TRBJ1-6; 9 bases align to TRBD1. With V trimmed by 3 bases and J by 12 bases, 10 bases remained unmatched. Germline lookup yields CDR1 SGDLS and CDR2 YYNGEE. The CDR3 consists of 15 residues.

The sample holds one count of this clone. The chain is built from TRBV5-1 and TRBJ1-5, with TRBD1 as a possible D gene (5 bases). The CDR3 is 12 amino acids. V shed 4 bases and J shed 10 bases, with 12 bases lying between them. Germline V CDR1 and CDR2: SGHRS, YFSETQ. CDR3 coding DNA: TGCGCCAGCAGCCCCGACCAGGGCCCCCAGCATTTT. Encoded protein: CASSPDQGPQHF.

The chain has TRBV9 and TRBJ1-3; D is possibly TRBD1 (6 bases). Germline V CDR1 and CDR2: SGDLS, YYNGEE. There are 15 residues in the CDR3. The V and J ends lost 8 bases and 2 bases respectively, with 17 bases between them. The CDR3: CASAPGHNTGNTIYF. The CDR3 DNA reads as TGTGCCAGTGCACCGGGACACAATACTGGAAACACCATATATTTT.

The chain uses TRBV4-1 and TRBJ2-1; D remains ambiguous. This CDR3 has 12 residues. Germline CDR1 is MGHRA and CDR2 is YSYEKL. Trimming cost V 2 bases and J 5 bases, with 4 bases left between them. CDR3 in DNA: TGCGCCAGCAGCCAACTCCACAATGAGCAGTTCTTC. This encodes CASSQLHNEQFF.

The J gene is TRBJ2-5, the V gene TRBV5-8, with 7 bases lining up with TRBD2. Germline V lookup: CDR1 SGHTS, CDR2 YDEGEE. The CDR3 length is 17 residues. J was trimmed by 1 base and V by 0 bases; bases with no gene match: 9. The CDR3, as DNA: TGTGCCAGCAGCTTGGGGGTCGCCAGCGGGGTCCAAGAGACCCAGTACTTC. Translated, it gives CASSLGVASGVQETQYF. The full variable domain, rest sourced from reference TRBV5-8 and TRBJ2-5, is EAGVTQSPTHLIKTRGQQATLRCSPISGHTSVYWYQQALGLGLQFLLWYDEGEERNRGNFPPRFSGRQFPNYSSELNVNALELEDSALYLCASSLGVASGVQETQYFGPGTRLLVL.

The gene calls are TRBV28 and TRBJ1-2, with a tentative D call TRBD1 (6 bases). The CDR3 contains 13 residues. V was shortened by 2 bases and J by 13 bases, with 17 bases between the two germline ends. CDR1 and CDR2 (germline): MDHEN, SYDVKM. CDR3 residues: CASSLTQQGDLTF. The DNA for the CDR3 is TGTGCCAGCAGTTTAACCCAACAGGGAGATCTCACCTTC.

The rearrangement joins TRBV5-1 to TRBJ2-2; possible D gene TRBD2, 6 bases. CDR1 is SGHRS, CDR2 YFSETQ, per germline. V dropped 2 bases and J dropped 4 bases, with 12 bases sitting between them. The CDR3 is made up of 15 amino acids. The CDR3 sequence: CASSLGGSGTGELFF. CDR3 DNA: TGCGCCAGCAGCTTAGGAGGGAGTGGCACCGGGGAGCTGTTTTTT.

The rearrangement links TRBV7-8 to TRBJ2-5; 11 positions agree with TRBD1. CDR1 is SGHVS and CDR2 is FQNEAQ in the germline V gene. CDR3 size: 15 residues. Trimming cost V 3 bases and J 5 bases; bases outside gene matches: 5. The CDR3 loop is CASSFRDRGGETQYF. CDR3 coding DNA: TGTGCCAGCAGCTTCCGGGACAGGGGGGGCGAGACCCAGTACTTC.

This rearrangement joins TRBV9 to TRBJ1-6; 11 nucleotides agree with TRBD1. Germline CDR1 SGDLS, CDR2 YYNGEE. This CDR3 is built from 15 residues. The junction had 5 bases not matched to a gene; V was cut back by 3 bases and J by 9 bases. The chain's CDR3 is CASSARDRGSSPLHF. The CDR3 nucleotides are TGTGCCAGCAGCGCCCGGGACAGGGGGAGTTCACCCCTCCACTTT. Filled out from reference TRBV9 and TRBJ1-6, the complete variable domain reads DSGVTQTPKHLITATGQRVTLRCSPRSGDLSVYWYQQSLDQGLQFLIQYYNGEERAKGNILERFSAQQFPDLHSELNLSSLELGDSALYFCASSARDRGSSPLHFGNGTRLTVT.

CDR3 in DNA: TGTGCCAGCCAAGAGACAGGGAAGGATTTTGGTGAGCAGTACTTC. This codes for CASQETGKDFGEQYF. V is TRBV25-1 and J is TRBJ2-7; 7 bases align to TRBD1. CDR3 length equals 15 residues. Germline CDR1 and CDR2: MGHDK and SYGVNS. The V segment lost 8 bases and the J segment 7 bases; nucleotides outside the gene matches: 17.

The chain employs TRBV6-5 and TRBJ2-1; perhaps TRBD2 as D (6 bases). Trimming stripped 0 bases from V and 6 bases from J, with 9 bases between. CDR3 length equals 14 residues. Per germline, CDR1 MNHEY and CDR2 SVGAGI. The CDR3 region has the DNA TGTGCCAGCAGTTACTCGACTAGGTTCAATGAGCAGTTCTTC. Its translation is CASSYSTRFNEQFF.

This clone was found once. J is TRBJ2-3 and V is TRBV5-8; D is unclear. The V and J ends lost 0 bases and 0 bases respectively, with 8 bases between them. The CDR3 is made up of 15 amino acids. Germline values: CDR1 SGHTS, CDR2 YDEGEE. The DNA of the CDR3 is TGTGCCAGCAGCTTGGGAACAGTTAGCACAGATACGCAGTATTTT. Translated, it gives CASSLGTVSTDTQYF.

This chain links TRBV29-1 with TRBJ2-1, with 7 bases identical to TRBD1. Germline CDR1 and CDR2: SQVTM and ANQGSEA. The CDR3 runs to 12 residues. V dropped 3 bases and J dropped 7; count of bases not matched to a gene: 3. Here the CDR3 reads CSVEGTANEQFF. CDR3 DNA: TGCAGCGTTGAGGGGACAGCTAATGAGCAGTTCTTC.

CDR3 protein: CASSQGDRGTDTQYF. The CDR3 DNA follows: TGCGCCAGCAGCCAAGGGGACAGGGGGACAGATACGCAGTATTTT. The chain recombines TRBV5-1 with TRBJ2-3, with TRBD1 matching 11 bases. The junction had 4 bases not matched to a gene; V was cut back by 4 bases and J by 3 bases. Per germline, CDR1 SGHRS and CDR2 YFSETQ. CDR3 length: 15 amino acids.

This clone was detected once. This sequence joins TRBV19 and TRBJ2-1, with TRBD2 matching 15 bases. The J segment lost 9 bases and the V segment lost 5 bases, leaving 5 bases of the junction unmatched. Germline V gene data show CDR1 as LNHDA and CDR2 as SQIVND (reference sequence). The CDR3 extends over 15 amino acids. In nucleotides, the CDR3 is TGTGCCAGTAGTCTCGGACTAGCGGGGGGGTTTGAGCAGTTCTTC. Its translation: CASSLGLAGGFEQFF.

In nucleotides, the CDR3 is TGTGCCAGCAGTGAGAATGGAGGAGCCTATGGCTACACCTTC. Translated, it gives CASSENGGAYGYTF. This chain uses TRBV28 with TRBJ1-2; D is undetermined. The V gene lost 5 bases and the J gene lost 4 bases, with 14 bases spanning the gap. The CDR3 spans 14 residues. The V gene's germline CDR1 is MDHEN and CDR2 SYDVKM.

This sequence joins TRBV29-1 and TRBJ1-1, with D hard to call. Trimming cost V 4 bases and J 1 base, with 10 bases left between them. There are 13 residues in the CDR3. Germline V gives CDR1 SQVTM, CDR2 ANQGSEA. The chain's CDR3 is CSVVRGTNTEAFF. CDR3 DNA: TGCAGCGTTGTCCGCGGTACGAACACTGAAGCTTTCTTT.

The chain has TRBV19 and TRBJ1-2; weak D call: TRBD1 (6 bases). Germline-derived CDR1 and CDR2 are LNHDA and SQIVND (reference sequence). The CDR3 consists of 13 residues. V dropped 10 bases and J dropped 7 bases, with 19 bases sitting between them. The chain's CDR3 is CATSSGRGIGYTF. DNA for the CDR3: TGTGCCACCTCGAGTGGCAGGGGAATTGGCTACACCTTC.

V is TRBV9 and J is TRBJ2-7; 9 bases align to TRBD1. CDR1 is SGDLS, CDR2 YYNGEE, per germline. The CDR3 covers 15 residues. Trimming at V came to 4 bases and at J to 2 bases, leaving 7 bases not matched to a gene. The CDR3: CASSLQGAGTYEQYF. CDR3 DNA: TGTGCCAGCAGCCTACAGGGGGCCGGTACCTACGAGCAGTACTTC.

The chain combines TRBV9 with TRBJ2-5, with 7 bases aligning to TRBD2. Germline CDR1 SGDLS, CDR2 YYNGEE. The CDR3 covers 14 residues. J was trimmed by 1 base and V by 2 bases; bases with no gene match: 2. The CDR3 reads CASSVGRAQETQYF. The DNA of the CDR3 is TGTGCCAGCAGCGTGGGGAGGGCCCAAGAGACCCAGTACTTC.

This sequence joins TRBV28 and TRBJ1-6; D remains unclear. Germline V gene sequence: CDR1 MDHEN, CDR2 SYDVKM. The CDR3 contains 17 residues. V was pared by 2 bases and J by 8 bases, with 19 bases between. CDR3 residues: CASSLPAGGVLHSPLHF. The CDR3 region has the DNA TGTGCCAGCAGTTTACCCGCGGGTGGTGTCCTCCATTCACCCCTCCACTTT.

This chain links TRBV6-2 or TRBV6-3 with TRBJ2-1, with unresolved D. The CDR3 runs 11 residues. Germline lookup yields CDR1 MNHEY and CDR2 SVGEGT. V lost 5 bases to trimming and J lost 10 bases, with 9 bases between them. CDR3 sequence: CASSNTREQFF. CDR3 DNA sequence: TGTGCCAGCAGTAACACCAGGGAGCAGTTCTTC.

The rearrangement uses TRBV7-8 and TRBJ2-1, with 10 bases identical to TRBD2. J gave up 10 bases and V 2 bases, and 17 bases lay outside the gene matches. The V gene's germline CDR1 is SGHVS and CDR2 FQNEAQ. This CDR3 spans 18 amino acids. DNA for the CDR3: TGTGCCAGCAGCTTACGGGATAGCGGGGGGCTCCGGGGTGAAGAGCAGTTCTTC. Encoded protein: CASSLRDSGGLRGEEQFF. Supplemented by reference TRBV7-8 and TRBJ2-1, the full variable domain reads GAGVSQSPRYKVAKRGQDVALRCDPISGHVSLFWYQQALGQGPEFLTYFQNEAQLDKSGLPSDRFFAERPEGSVSTLKIQRTQQEDSAVYLCASSLRDSGGLRGEEQFFGPGTRLTVL.

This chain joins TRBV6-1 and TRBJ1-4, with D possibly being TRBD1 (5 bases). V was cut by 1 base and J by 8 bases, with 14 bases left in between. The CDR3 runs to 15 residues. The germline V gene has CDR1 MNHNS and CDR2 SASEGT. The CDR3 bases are TGTGCCAGCAGTGAAGTATCAGGGTTTAGGGAAAAACTGTTTTTT. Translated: CASSEVSGFREKLFF.

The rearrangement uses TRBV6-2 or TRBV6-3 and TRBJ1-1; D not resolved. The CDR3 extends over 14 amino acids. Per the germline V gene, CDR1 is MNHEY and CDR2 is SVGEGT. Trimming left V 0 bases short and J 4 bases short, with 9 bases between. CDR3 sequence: CASSYSWESTEAFF. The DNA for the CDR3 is TGTGCCAGCAGTTACTCGTGGGAGAGCACTGAAGCTTTCTTT.

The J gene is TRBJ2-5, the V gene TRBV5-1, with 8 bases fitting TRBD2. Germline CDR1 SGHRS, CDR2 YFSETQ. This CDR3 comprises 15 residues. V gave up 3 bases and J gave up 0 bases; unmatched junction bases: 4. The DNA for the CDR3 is TGCGCCAGCAGCTGGACGACTAGCGACCAAGAGACCCAGTACTTC. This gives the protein CASSWTTSDQETQYF.

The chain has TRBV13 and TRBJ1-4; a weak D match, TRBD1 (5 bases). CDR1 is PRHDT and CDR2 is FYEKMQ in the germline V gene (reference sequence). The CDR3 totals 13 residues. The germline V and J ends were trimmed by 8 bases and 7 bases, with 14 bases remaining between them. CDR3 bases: TGTGCCAGCGGGTCCCGGGGGTTTGAAAAACTGTTTTTT. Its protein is CASGSRGFEKLFF.

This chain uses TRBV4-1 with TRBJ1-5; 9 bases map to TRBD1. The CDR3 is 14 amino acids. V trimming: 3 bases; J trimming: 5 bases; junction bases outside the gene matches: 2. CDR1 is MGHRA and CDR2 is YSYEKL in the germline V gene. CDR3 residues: CASSQRTGDQPQHF. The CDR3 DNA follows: TGCGCCAGCAGCCAGAGGACAGGGGATCAGCCCCAGCATTTT.